The 3 T cell receptor beta chains below come from one sample, sequenced in a study of neurological immune-mediated disorders (dated by TCRdb to the late 2010s). Libraries were constructed by 5' RACE. The data were produced on an Illumina HiSeq 2500. TCRdb handled the public reads itself, with Q25 trimming in fastp and clone calling in MiXCR, and kept productive beta chains. Identical CDR3 protein sequences are pooled into one entry, listed with their most common genes and DNA. This sample gives 65,000 to 75,000 distinct CDR3 sequences in total; around 5% of them show up just once. About 5.7% of the sample is held by the ten biggest clonotypes. Sequencing was done on a sample of PBMCs. Receptor source: a human donor with multiple sclerosis. The donor label of this sample is uncertain.

There are many counts of this clonotype. V gene TRBV5-1 combines with J gene TRBJ1-1; 10 positions match TRBD1. CDR3 size: 15 residues. V trimming: 4 bases; J trimming: 1 base; junction bases outside the gene matches: 4. Germline assignment: CDR1 SGHRS and CDR2 YFSETQ. The CDR3 DNA follows: TGCGCCAGCAGCACGGGACAGGGGACGAACACTGAAGCTTTCTTT. Translation: CASSTGQGTNTEAFF.

This clonotype was seen repeatedly, ten times or more. The rearrangement uses TRBV5-5 and TRBJ1-6; 10 bases fit TRBD1. The V gene's germline CDR1 is SGHKS and CDR2 YYEKEE (reference sequence). The V segment lost 4 bases and the J segment 7 bases; nucleotides outside the gene matches: 5. CDR3 length: 15 amino acids. For the CDR3, the DNA is TGTGCCAGCAGCCGGACAGGGGGTTACAATTCACCCCTCCACTTT. This translates into CASSRTGGYNSPLHF.

The chain combines TRBV6-6 with TRBJ1-1; 7 bases fit TRBD1. This CDR3 comprises 14 residues. Losses at the gene ends were 6 bases for V and 4 bases for J; bases not matched to a gene: 8. Germline CDR1 MNHNY, CDR2 SVGAGI (reference sequence). In nucleotides, the CDR3 is TGTGCCAGCAGGGAAGGGGGCCGTGGCACTGAAGCTTTCTTT. Residues: CASREGGRGTEAFF.